This TCR beta chain stems from a study of control samples from healthy donors and cancer patients. This table comes from immunoSEQ multiplex PCR, and its TCRdb copy is limited to in-frame clones, with some not included. The table has roughly 58,000 clones, over 75% seen once. The receptor's source is a woman aged 55-70 years with lung cancer. The sequenced sample was PBMCs.

The DNA for the CDR3 is TGTGCCAGCAGCTCCCGTGCAGGGGTGAACACTGAAGCTTTCTTT. Its protein is CASSSRAGVNTEAFF. V and J are TRBV11-2 and TRBJ1-1, with D possibly TRBD1 on 6 matching bases. Deletions cut 4 bases from V and 0 bases from J, with 12 bases between. This CDR3 is 15 amino acids long. Germline CDR1 is SGHAT and CDR2 is FQNNGV.